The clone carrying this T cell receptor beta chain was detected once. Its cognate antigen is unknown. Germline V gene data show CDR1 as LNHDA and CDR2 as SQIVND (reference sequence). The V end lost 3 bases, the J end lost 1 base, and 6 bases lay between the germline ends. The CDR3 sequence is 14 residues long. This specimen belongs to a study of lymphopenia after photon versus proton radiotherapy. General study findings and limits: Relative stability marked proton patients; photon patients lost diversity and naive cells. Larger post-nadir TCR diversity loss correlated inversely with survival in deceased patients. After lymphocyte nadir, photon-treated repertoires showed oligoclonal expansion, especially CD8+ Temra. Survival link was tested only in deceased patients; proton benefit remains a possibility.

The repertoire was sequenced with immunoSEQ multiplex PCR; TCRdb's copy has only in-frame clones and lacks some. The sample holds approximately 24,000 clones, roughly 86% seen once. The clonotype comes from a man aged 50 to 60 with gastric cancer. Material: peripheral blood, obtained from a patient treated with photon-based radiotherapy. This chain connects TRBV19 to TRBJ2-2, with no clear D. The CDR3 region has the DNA TGTGCCAGTAGTATTGGTTTGAACACCGGGGAGCTGTTTTTT. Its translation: CASSIGLNTGELFF.